The entry below gives a single T cell receptor beta chain sequence along with its context. After removal of 4 bases from V and 3 bases from J, the junction contained 3 bases not matched to a gene. Looked up from germline, CDR1 is LNHDA and CDR2 is SQIVND (reference sequence). This CDR3 region has 15 residues. The data derive from a study of radiotherapy plus CTLA-4 blockade in lung cancer. Data came from immunoSEQ multiplex PCR; TCRdb stores just in-frame clones and leaves some out. The sample has about 77,000 clones; just under 75% are singletons. Enrolled patients, whose metastatic non-small-cell lung cancer was chemo-refractory, received focal radiation plus CTLA-4 blockade with ipilimumab.

The sample consisted of peripheral blood, taken from a patient treated with radiotherapy plus ipilimumab. The V call is TRBV19, the J call TRBJ2-1; TRBD2 matches 10 bases. This clonotype was obtained from a human donor with non-small cell lung cancer whose response to radiotherapy plus ipilimumab could not be evaluated. This CDR3 reads CASSSTSGDYNEQFF. The CDR3 DNA sequence: TGTGCCAGTAGTAGCACTAGCGGGGACTACAATGAGCAGTTCTTC.